These 18 T cell receptor beta chains came from one sample sequenced in a study of chemoradiotherapy in HPV16-positive cancers. Assay: immunoSEQ multiplex PCR; the TCRdb copy retains only in-frame clones and omits some. The data contain about 3,900 clones, 60% to 80% of them singletons. The specimen comprised tumor tissue, sampled from a patient who underwent chemoradiotherapy. All receptors derive from a human donor with HPV-associated anogenital cancer.

This clone appeared a few times. The gene calls are TRBV4-1 and TRBJ1-5; D is unresolved. The CDR3 length is 15 residues. Germline loops: CDR1 MGHRA, CDR2 YSYEKL. Trimming shortened V by 1 base and J by 0 bases, and 7 bases separated the two germline ends. As DNA, the CDR3 is TGCGCCAGCAGCCAAGTTTCGCTTAGCAATCAGCCCCAGCATTTT. Residues: CASSQVSLSNQPQHF.

J is TRBJ2-7 and V is TRBV28; 9 positions match TRBD2. The ends lost 7 bases at V and 5 bases at J; junction bases unmatched: 15. Germline CDR1 and CDR2: MDHEN and SYDVKM. The CDR3 consists of 16 residues. CDR3 bases: TGTGCCAGCACCCCCGTTGGCGGGAGGGCCGTGGACGAGCAGTACTTC. Amino acids: CASTPVGGRAVDEQYF.

The rearrangement joins TRBV7-9 to TRBJ1-3; D may be TRBD1 (6 bases). CDR3 length: 16 residues. Trimming pared 5 bases from V and 3 bases from J, leaving 17 bases between. Germline loops: CDR1 SEHNR, CDR2 FQNEAQ (reference sequence). The CDR3 sequence is CASSPERGGVGNTIYF. The CDR3 DNA sequence: TGTGCCAGCAGCCCAGAGAGGGGGGGCGTTGGAAACACCATATATTTT.

The J gene is TRBJ2-7, the V gene TRBV4-2; possibly TRBD1 for D (5 bases). The CDR3 consists of 14 residues. V shed 4 bases and J shed 5 bases, with 15 bases lying between them. Germline values: CDR1 LGHNA, CDR2 YNFKEQ. CDR3 region: CASSPMGREHEQYF. The CDR3 DNA follows: TGTGCCAGCAGCCCGATGGGGCGAGAACACGAGCAGTACTTC.

The V call is TRBV29-1, the J call TRBJ2-4, with 7 bases that match TRBD2. The CDR3 contains 12 residues. Looked up from germline, CDR1 is SQVTM and CDR2 is ANQGSEA. V gave up 2 bases and J gave up 8 bases; unmatched junction bases: 3. The CDR3 DNA reads as TGCAGCGTTGAACTTGGGGGGGACATTCAGTACTTC. Its translation is CSVELGGDIQYF.

The chain combines TRBV2 with TRBJ2-1; D gene ambiguous. The germline V gene encodes CDR1 SNHLY and CDR2 FYNNEI. This CDR3 spans 13 amino acids. Deletions cut 3 bases from V and 5 bases from J, with 8 bases between. The CDR3 nucleotides read TGTGCCAGCAGTGAGTTAGTGGACAATGAGCAGTTCTTC. Residues: CASSELVDNEQFF.

This clone appeared a few times. The rearrangement links TRBV4-1 to TRBJ1-6; perhaps TRBD1 as D (6 bases). Germline CDR1 reads MGHRA; CDR2 reads YSYEKL. The ends were cut back, 4 bases at V and 8 bases at J, with 15 bases in the middle. The CDR3 totals 15 residues. The CDR3 sequence is CASSLGVDSYSPLHF. Here the CDR3 DNA reads TGCGCCAGCAGCCTCGGAGTGGACAGTTATTCACCCCTCCACTTT.

The chain links TRBV6-1 to TRBJ2-7; D uncertain. CDR3 length equals 15 residues. Germline-derived CDR1 and CDR2 are MNHNS and SASEGT. Trimming took off 4 bases at V and 4 bases at J, with 17 bases between the two ends. This CDR3 reads CASSGGRSGDYEQYF. DNA of the CDR3: TGTGCCAGCAGTGGAGGACGTAGTGGGGATTACGAGCAGTACTTC.

The gene calls are TRBV7-8 and TRBJ2-7; D gene uncertain. Germline lookup yields CDR1 SGHVS and CDR2 FQNEAQ. This CDR3 has 15 amino acids. V lost 3 bases to trimming and J lost 2 bases, with 14 bases between them. The CDR3: CASSFRFPGPYEQYF. The CDR3 DNA reads TGTGCCAGCAGCTTTCGTTTCCCCGGGCCCTACGAGCAGTACTTC.

The chain combines TRBV7-9 with TRBJ2-5; TRBD1 or TRBD2 may be the D gene (5 bases each). Germline loops: CDR1 SEHNR, CDR2 FQNEAQ (reference sequence). V was pared by 2 bases and J by 1 base, with 11 bases between. The CDR3 has 15 amino acids. CDR3 protein: CASSLLFGTQETQYF. In DNA, the CDR3 is TGTGCCAGCAGCTTATTATTCGGGACCCAAGAGACCCAGTACTTC.

The rearrangement joins TRBV11-2 to TRBJ1-1, with a weak D call TRBD1 (5 bases). The CDR3 runs to 14 residues. V lost 10 bases to trimming and J lost 0 bases, with 15 bases between them. Per germline, CDR1 SGHAT and CDR2 FQNNGV. DNA of the CDR3: TGTGCCACCGCGGCCGGGGGTATGAACACTGAAGCTTTCTTT. This sequence encodes CATAAGGMNTEAFF.

The chain is built from TRBV27 and TRBJ2-7; D might be TRBD1 (6 bases). This CDR3 has 15 residues. V was trimmed by 5 bases and J by 3 bases, leaving 17 bases between them. Looked up from germline, CDR1 is MNHEY and CDR2 is SMNVEV (reference sequence). In DNA form, the CDR3 reads TGTGCCAGCAGTCATCAGGGGATTGGTATCTACGAGCAGTACTTC. This encodes CASSHQGIGIYEQYF.

The chain combines TRBV13 with TRBJ2-1; D is uncertain. In germline, CDR1 is PRHDT, CDR2 FYEKMQ (reference sequence). The CDR3 totals 12 residues. Between the trimmed V and J ends, which lost 5 bases and 9 bases, there was a span of 11 bases. CDR3 bases: TGTGCCAGCAGCCCTCGACTGGGTGAGCAGTTCTTC. Protein: CASSPRLGEQFF.

The rearrangement joins TRBV29-1 to TRBJ1-2, with TRBD1 matching 12 bases. CDR3 length equals 14 residues. Germline lookup yields CDR1 SQVTM and CDR2 ANQGSEA. The V segment lost 8 bases and the J segment 8 bases; nucleotides outside the gene matches: 12. CDR3: CSFGDRGQFKGYTF. CDR3 nucleotide sequence: TGCAGCTTTGGGGACAGGGGGCAATTCAAAGGCTACACCTTC.

This chain connects TRBV4-1 to TRBJ1-1, with TRBD1 matching 9 bases. After removal of 4 bases from V and 4 bases from J, the junction contained 10 bases not matched to a gene. This CDR3 has 16 residues. From germline, CDR1 is MGHRA and CDR2 YSYEKL. The CDR3 region has the DNA TGCGCCAGCAGCCGACCGTCACAGGGGGCAGCCACTGAAGCTTTCTTT. Amino acids: CASSRPSQGAATEAFF.

The V gene is TRBV5-5, the J gene TRBJ2-5, with 10 bases fitting TRBD1. Trimming at V came to 1 base and at J to 5 bases, leaving 5 bases not matched to a gene. CDR1 is SGHKS, CDR2 YYEKEE, per germline (reference sequence). This CDR3 contains 15 residues. DNA for the CDR3: TGTGCCAGCAGCTTGCGGGACAGGGGATGGGAGACCCAGTACTTC. Protein: CASSLRDRGWETQYF. Full variable domain (remainder filled in from reference TRBV5-5 and TRBJ2-5): DAGVTQSPTHLIKTRGQQVTLRCSPISGHKSVSWYQQVLGQGPQFIFQYYEKEERGRGNFPDRFSARQFPNYSSELNVNALLLGDSALYLCASSLRDRGWETQYFGPGTRLLVL.

The chain uses TRBV4-2 and TRBJ2-5, with 13 bases fitting TRBD2. The CDR3 has 16 amino acids. The germline CDR1 and CDR2 sequences are LGHNA and YNFKEQ. J was trimmed by 2 bases and V by 4 bases; bases with no gene match: 4. The CDR3 region has the DNA TGTGCCAGCAGCCCCGGGACTAGCGGGAATCAAGAGACCCAGTACTTC. Encoded protein: CASSPGTSGNQETQYF.

The CDR3 DNA reads TGTGCCTGGAGAGGGTCGGGGTACTATGGCTACACCTTC. The encoded protein is CAWRGSGYYGYTF. The rearrangement uses TRBV30 and TRBJ1-2, with no clear D. Germline-derived CDR1 and CDR2 are GTSNPN and SVGIG (reference sequence). Trimming took off 3 bases at V and 3 bases at J, with 11 bases between the two ends. The CDR3 length is 13 residues.